Following are 15 T cell receptor beta chains from one sample sequenced in a study of cytomegalovirus exposure and HLA in healthy donors. Measured with immunoSEQ multiplex PCR; TCRdb has only the in-frame clones, and not every one. The table has nearly 110,000 clones, 88% seen once; the top ten hold less than 2%. Sequencing was done on a sample of PBMCs. Receptors originate from a woman between 18 and 30 years old in good health and CMV-seropositive.

This clone turned up a few times. This sequence joins TRBV28 and TRBJ1-6; D is possibly TRBD1 (5 bases). This CDR3 is 14 amino acids long. Germline-derived CDR1 and CDR2 are MDHEN and SYDVKM. Between the trimmed V and J ends, which lost 1 base and 7 bases, there was a span of 8 bases. CDR3 region: CASSLSAGNSPLHF. The CDR3 DNA reads TGTGCCAGCAGTTTATCGGCAGGGAATTCACCCCTCCACTTT.

This chain uses TRBV11-1 with TRBJ1-6; TRBD1 matches at 9 bases. Germline V gives CDR1 SGHAT, CDR2 FQDESV (reference sequence). The CDR3 covers 16 residues. Trimming took 5 bases from V and 7 from J; bases not matched to a gene: 9. This CDR3 is CASSPGQGPLNSPLHF. CDR3 in DNA: TGTGCCAGCAGCCCGGGACAGGGCCCTCTAAATTCACCCCTCCACTTT.

The V and J genes are TRBV19 and TRBJ1-5; TRBD1 aligns across 7 bases. The germline CDR1 and CDR2 sequences are LNHDA and SQIVND (reference sequence). The J segment lost 4 bases and the V segment lost 1 base, leaving 10 bases of the junction unmatched. The CDR3 extends over 17 amino acids. The CDR3 sequence is CASSIAWRRGLNQPQHF. CDR3 sequence (DNA): TGTGCCAGTAGTATAGCGTGGAGAAGGGGGCTTAATCAGCCCCAGCATTTT. The full variable domain, rest sourced from reference TRBV19 and TRBJ1-5, is DGGITQSPKYLFRKEGQNVTLSCEQNLNHDAMYWYRQDPGQGLRLIYYSQIVNDFQKGDIAEGYSVSREKKESFPLTVTSAQKNPTAFYLCASSIAWRRGLNQPQHFGDGTRLSIL.

This chain uses TRBV5-1 with TRBJ2-3, with 14 bases matching TRBD2. J lost 5 bases, V lost 4 bases, and 3 bases had no gene match. Germline values: CDR1 SGHRS, CDR2 YFSETQ. The CDR3 extends over 15 amino acids. The CDR3 nucleotides read TGCGCCAGCAGCCAGGGGACTAGCGGGGGAGATACGCAGTATTTT. As protein: CASSQGTSGGDTQYF.

V gene TRBV2 combines with J gene TRBJ1-3; TRBD1 aligns across 7 bases. V gave up 3 bases and J gave up 0 bases; unmatched junction bases: 5. The CDR3 length is 16 residues. CDR1 and CDR2 from the germline V gene are SNHLY and FYNNEI. The CDR3: CASSERDRVSGNTIYF. CDR3 bases: TGTGCCAGCAGTGAGAGGGACAGAGTCTCTGGAAACACCATATATTTT.

This clone came up a few times. The chain combines TRBV7-9 with TRBJ2-5; 7 nucleotides align to TRBD2. J was trimmed by 5 bases and V by 6 bases; bases with no gene match: 12. This CDR3 comprises 15 residues. The germline CDR1 and CDR2 sequences are SEHNR and FQNEAQ (reference sequence). DNA for the CDR3: TGTGCCAGCAGGGACTTCCGGGTCGGGAGGGAGACCCAGTACTTC. Amino acid sequence: CASRDFRVGRETQYF.

Only a few counts were recorded for this clone. The chain links TRBV5-1 to TRBJ2-4; perhaps TRBD1 as D (5 bases). V was cut by 4 bases and J by 3 bases, with 14 bases left in between. In germline, CDR1 is SGHRS, CDR2 YFSETQ. The CDR3 has 15 residues. This CDR3 is CASSRKGFDKNIQYF. The CDR3 coding sequence is TGCGCCAGCAGCCGTAAGGGGTTTGACAAAAACATTCAGTACTTC.

V is TRBV7-9 and J is TRBJ1-2; D ambiguous. V was trimmed by 4 bases and J by 5 bases, leaving 8 bases between them. The germline gives CDR1 SEHNR, CDR2 FQNEAQ (reference sequence). This CDR3 has 12 residues. In DNA form, the CDR3 reads TGTGCCAGCAGCTCCTCTACTTATGGCTACACCTTC. Translating it yields CASSSSTYGYTF.

The J gene is TRBJ2-1, the V gene TRBV5-8, with D unresolved. CDR1 and CDR2 from the germline V gene are SGHTS and YDEGEE. This CDR3 is 17 amino acids long. The V and J ends lost 7 bases and 3 bases respectively, with 23 bases between them. The CDR3 region has the DNA TGTGCCAGCCCTCGTCCCCCAGGCTACAACGTCTACAATGAGCAGTTCTTC. It is translated as CASPRPPGYNVYNEQFF.

The chain employs TRBV6-5 and TRBJ1-1; D not resolved. CDR1 MNHEY and CDR2 SVGAGI come from the germline V gene. This CDR3 comprises 13 residues. The ends were cut back, 6 bases at V and 10 bases at J, with 18 bases in the middle. As DNA, the CDR3 is TGTGCCAGCAGCCCGGACGGAGGTATGGGAGCTTTCTTT. Protein: CASSPDGGMGAFF.

The chain uses TRBV11-2 and TRBJ1-1, with a weak D call TRBD1 (6 bases). The germline CDR1 and CDR2 sequences are SGHAT and FQNNGV. CDR3 length equals 16 residues. The V end lost 4 bases, the J end lost 2 bases, and 17 bases lay between the germline ends. CDR3 residues: CASSSLHGGENTEAFF. The CDR3 nucleotides read TGTGCCAGCAGCTCGCTCCATGGGGGCGAAAACACTGAAGCTTTCTTT. The entire variable domain, with the rest obtained from reference TRBV11-2 and TRBJ1-1, is as follows: EAGVAQSPRYKIIEKRQSVAFWCNPISGHATLYWYQQILGQGPKLLIQFQNNGVVDDSQLPKDRFSAERLKGVDSTLKIQPAKLEDSAVYLCASSSLHGGENTEAFFGQGTRLTVV.

V is TRBV15 and J is TRBJ1-5, with 8 nucleotides matching TRBD1. V dropped 5 bases and J dropped 5; count of bases not matched to a gene: 8. The germline gives CDR1 LNHNV, CDR2 YYDKDF (reference sequence). CDR3 length equals 15 residues. The CDR3 loop is CATSSRDRGDQPQHF. The CDR3 coding sequence is TGTGCCACCAGCTCGCGAGACAGGGGTGATCAGCCCCAGCATTTT.

The gene calls are TRBV4-1 and TRBJ2-2; 9 bases map to TRBD2. After removal of 1 base from V and 7 bases from J, the junction contained 4 bases not matched to a gene. The germline gives CDR1 MGHRA, CDR2 YSYEKL. The CDR3 has 15 residues. CDR3 DNA: TGCGCCAGCAGCCAAGGAGCTAGCGGGGTCGGGGAGCTGTTTTTT. This encodes CASSQGASGVGELFF.

This clone appeared a single time. The chain is built from TRBV11-2 and TRBJ1-5; the D gene is possibly TRBD1 (5 bases). The V end was cut by 5 bases, the J end by 4 bases, with 15 bases between. The CDR3 is 15 residues long. Germline lookup yields CDR1 SGHAT and CDR2 FQNNGV. CDR3 sequence reads: CASSPRPGGNQPQHF. Here the CDR3 DNA reads TGTGCCAGCAGCCCGAGGCCGGGGGGAAATCAGCCCCAGCATTTT.

This rearrangement joins TRBV29-1 to TRBJ2-3, with D maybe TRBD1 (5 bases). V was pared by 8 bases and J by 2 bases, with 8 bases between. The germline V gene has CDR1 SQVTM and CDR2 ANQGSEA. The length of the CDR3 is 11 residues. The DNA of the CDR3 is TGCAGCACAGGACCCACAGATACGCAGTATTTT. Its translation is CSTGPTDTQYF.